This is a list of T cell receptor beta chains from one sample in a study of metastatic and nonmetastatic thyroid tumors. TCRdb redid the clone calls on the PCR reads using MiXCR. The table has about 20,000 clones, 21% seen once. Sample: tumor tissue. The receptors derive from a female donor with papillary thyroid cancer or a benign thyroid nodule (not recorded which). Some clones in this sample may be carry-over from other donors' samples. Both conserved end residues are part of each CDR3.

J gene | V gene | CDR3 protein
TRBJ1-2 | TRBV12-3/TRBV12-4 | CASSLGKGNGYTF
TRBJ1-5 | TRBV27 | CASSSSFYQPQHF
TRBJ2-7 | TRBV11-2 | CASSLELVYEQYF
TRBJ2-7 | TRBV10-1 | CASTLSPSFSGRIGYEQYF
TRBJ1-4 | TRBV9 | CASSLQGPLRGEKLFF
TRBJ1-5 | TRBV10-1 | CASPRNQPQHF
TRBJ1-2 | TRBV6-5 | CASSYRGQGTF
TRBJ1-2 | TRBV12-3/TRBV12-4 | CASSSHTGIRYGYTF
TRBJ2-5 | TRBV20-1 | CSARDPFLETQYF
TRBJ2-7 | TRBV5-1 | CASSKAGVSSYEQYF
TRBJ1-1 | TRBV28 | CAGFEAFF
TRBJ2-7 | TRBV28 | CASSFQPKPQQYF
TRBJ2-5 | TRBV7-2 | CASSLSPRETQYF
TRBJ2-1 | TRBV6-2/TRBV6-3 | CASSYEGWAYNEQFF
TRBJ2-7 | TRBV9 | CASSQGSGGLQGEQYF
TRBJ2-1 | TRBV4-1 | CASSRVRGDNEQFF
TRBJ2-7 | TRBV5-1 | CARPERYKYF
TRBJ2-3 | TRBV5-1 | CASSSTGGGRTDTQYF
TRBJ2-1 | TRBV11-2 | CDSRNRGRGPFF
TRBJ2-3 | TRBV30 | CAWSTGGPVDTQYF
TRBJ2-7 | TRBV7-8 | CASSSSPGLEQYF
TRBJ2-1 | TRBV5-4 | CASSFRYNEQFF
TRBJ2-1 | TRBV12-3/TRBV12-4 | CASSPPGRFEQFF